The clone carrying this T cell receptor beta chain was picked up one time. Its antigen is unidentified. This entry is derived from a study of siplizumab effects on memory and regulatory T cells. Broader study findings: Roughly 75-96% of proliferating CD4+ or CD8+ clones lacked a naive or memory phenotype that could be assigned. Alloreactive sequences that could be traced to unstimulated CD4+ memory cells showed a significant reduction under siplizumab.

This CDR3 spans 14 amino acids. V was pared by 6 bases and J by 8 bases, with 11 bases of the junction left unmatched. Germline values: CDR1 GTSNPN, CDR2 SVGIG (reference sequence). Sequencing used immunoSEQ multiplex PCR; TCRdb keeps in-frame clones, though not all of them. This sample yields tens of thousands of clones, of which about 90% are seen a single time; over 25% belongs to the top ten. The sequenced material came from CD8+ T cells sorted from blood. The chain is built from TRBV30 and TRBJ2-1; 9 bases map to TRBD2. The sequence was collected from a human donor in good health. CDR3 residues: CACWSSGRWDEQFF. Here the CDR3 DNA reads TGTGCCTGCTGGTCAAGCGGGAGGTGGGATGAGCAGTTCTTC. Full variable domain (missing parts from reference TRBV30 and TRBJ2-1): SQTIHQWPATLVQPVGSPLSLECTVEGTSNPNLYWYRQAAGRGLQLLFYSVGIGQISSEVPQNLSASRPQDRQFILSSKKLLLSDSGFYLCACWSSGRWDEQFFGPGTRLTVL.